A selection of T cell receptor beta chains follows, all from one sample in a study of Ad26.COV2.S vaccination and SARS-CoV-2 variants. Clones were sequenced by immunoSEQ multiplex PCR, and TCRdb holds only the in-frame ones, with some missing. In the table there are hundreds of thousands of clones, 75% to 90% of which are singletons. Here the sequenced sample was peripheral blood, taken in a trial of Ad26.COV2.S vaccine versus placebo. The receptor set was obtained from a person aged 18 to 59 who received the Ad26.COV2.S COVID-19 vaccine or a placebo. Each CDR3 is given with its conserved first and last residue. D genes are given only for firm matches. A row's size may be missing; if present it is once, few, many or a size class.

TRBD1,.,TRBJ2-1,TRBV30,CALGEGTGHNEQFF,TGTGCCTTGGGGGAGGGGACAGGGCACAATGAGCAGTTCTTC
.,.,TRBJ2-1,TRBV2,CASSHVLAPNEQFF,TGTGCCAGCAGCCACGTACTAGCTCCCAATGAGCAGTTCTTC
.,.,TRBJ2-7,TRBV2,CASRGTRSVSYEQYF,TGTGCCAGCAGGGGGACTCGGAGTGTTTCCTACGAGCAGTACTTC
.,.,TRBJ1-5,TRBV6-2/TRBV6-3,CASSYGGGQPQHF,TGTGCCAGCAGTTATGGGGGCGGCCAGCCCCAGCATTTT
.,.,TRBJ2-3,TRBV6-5,CASGQMESTDTQYF,TGTGCCAGCGGACAGATGGAGAGCACAGATACGCAGTATTTT
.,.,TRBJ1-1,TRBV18,CASSVTGIYTEAFF,TGTGCCAGCTCAGTAACCGGGATTTACACTGAAGCTTTCTTT
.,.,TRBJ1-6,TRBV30,CAWSLTGRFGPLHF,TGTGCCTGGAGTCTGACAGGCCGTTTTGGACCCCTCCACTTT
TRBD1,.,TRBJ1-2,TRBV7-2,CASSPDRVYGYTF,TGTGCCAGCAGTCCGGACAGGGTCTATGGCTACACCTTC
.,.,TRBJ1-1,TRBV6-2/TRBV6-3,CASSYGRDTEAFF,TGTGCCAGCAGTTACGGTAGAGACACTGAAGCTTTCTTT
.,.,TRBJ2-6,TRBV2,CASMTGLSGANVLTF,TGTGCCAGCATGACAGGTCTCTCTGGGGCCAACGTCCTGACTTTC
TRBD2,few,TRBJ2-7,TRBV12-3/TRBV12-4,CASSPVSSGKQYF,TGTGCCAGCAGTCCTGTCTCTAGCGGGAAGCAGTACTTC
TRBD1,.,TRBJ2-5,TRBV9,CASSVEHGTVKETQYF,TGTGCCAGCAGCGTGGAGCACGGGACAGTTAAAGAGACCCAGTACTTC
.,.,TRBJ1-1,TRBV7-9,CASSLDFSNTEAFF,TGTGCCAGCAGCTTAGACTTTTCCAACACTGAAGCTTTCTTT
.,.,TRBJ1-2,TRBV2,CASRRTPAERNYGYTF,TGTGCCAGCAGAAGGACTCCAGCCGAGAGAAACTATGGCTACACCTTC
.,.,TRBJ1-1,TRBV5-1,CASSGQTGSNTEAFF,TGCGCCAGCAGCGGACAGACAGGCTCGAACACTGAAGCTTTCTTT
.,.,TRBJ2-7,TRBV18,CASSRSADYEQYF,TGTGCCAGCTCACGATCGGCGGATTACGAGCAGTACTTC
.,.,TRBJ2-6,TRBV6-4,CASSDWASGANVLTF,TGTGCCAGCAGTGACTGGGCCTCTGGGGCCAACGTCCTGACTTTC
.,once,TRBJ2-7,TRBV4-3,CASSQEAFRGYEQYF,TGCGCCAGCAGCCAAGAAGCCTTTCGGGGCTACGAGCAGTACTTC
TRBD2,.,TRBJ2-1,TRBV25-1,CASSSRLALDNEQFF,TGTGCCAGCAGTTCACGACTAGCACTCGACAATGAGCAGTTCTTC
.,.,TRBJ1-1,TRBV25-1,CASSLQANTEAFF,TGTGCCAGCAGCCTGCAGGCAAACACTGAAGCTTTCTTT
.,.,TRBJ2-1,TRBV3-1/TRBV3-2,CASTQGPGSYNEQFF,TGTGCCAGCACCCAAGGGCCCGGGTCCTACAATGAGCAGTTCTTC
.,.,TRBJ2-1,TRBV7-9,CASTPRNGNEQFF,TGTGCCAGCACGCCCAGGAATGGCAATGAGCAGTTCTTC
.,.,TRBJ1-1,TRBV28,CASSAGQLSSWGAFF,TGTGCCAGCAGTGCGGGACAACTGTCCTCGTGGGGAGCTTTCTTT
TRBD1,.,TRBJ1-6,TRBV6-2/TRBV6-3,CASSLQPGQGFSPLHF,TGTGCCAGCAGTTTACAGCCGGGACAGGGATTCTCACCCCTCCACTTT
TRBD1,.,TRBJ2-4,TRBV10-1,CASSDRGGALKNIQYF,TGCGCCAGCAGCGACAGGGGGGGGGCACTTAAAAACATTCAGTACTTC
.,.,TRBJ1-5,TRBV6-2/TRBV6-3,CASSQGHTLNSNQPQHF,TGTGCCAGCAGTCAAGGTCACACCCTTAATAGCAATCAGCCCCAGCATTTT
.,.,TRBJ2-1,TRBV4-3,CASSQEGSRYNEQFF,TGCGCCAGCAGCCAAGAGGGGAGTAGATACAATGAGCAGTTCTTC
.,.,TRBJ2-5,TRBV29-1,CSVEPGETQYF,TGCAGCGTCGAACCGGGGGAGACCCAGTACTTC
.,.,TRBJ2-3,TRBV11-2,CASSLGMGIYTDTQYF,TGTGCCAGCAGCTTAGGTATGGGGATCTACACAGATACGCAGTATTTT
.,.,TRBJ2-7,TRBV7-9,CASSLLGERYF,TGTGCCAGCAGCTTACTAGGTGAGAGGTACTTC
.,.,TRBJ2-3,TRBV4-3,CASSQGNAVADTQYF,TGCGCCAGCAGCCAAGGAAATGCCGTTGCAGATACGCAGTATTTT
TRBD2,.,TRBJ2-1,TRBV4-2,CASSQGKRGATRWYEQFF,TGTGCCAGCAGCCAAGGGAAGCGGGGGGCCACCCGGTGGTATGAGCAGTTCTTC
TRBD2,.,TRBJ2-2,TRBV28,CASSLHGLAGGTGELFF,TGTGCCAGCAGTTTACACGGACTAGCGGGAGGGACCGGGGAGCTGTTTTTT
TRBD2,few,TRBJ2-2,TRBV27,CASSTQIAGGVPGELFF,TGTGCCAGCAGTACGCAAATAGCGGGAGGGGTCCCCGGGGAGCTGTTTTTT
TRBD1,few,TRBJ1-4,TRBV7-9,CASSLGTGYGKLFF,TGTGCCAGCAGCTTAGGGACAGGGTATGGAAAACTGTTTTTT
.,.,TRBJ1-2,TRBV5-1,CASSLEASLGDGYTF,TGCGCCAGCAGCTTGGAGGCCAGCCTCGGGGATGGCTACACCTTC
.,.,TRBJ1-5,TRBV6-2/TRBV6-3,CASSNRGNQPQHF,TGTGCCAGCAGTAACAGGGGCAATCAGCCCCAGCATTTT
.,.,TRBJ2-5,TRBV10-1,CASSESGQGEETQYF,TGCGCCAGCAGTGAGTCGGGCCAGGGCGAAGAGACCCAGTACTTC
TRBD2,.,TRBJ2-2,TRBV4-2,CASSLELAGGPTGELFF,TGTGCCAGCAGCCTTGAACTAGCGGGAGGGCCCACCGGGGAGCTGTTTTTT
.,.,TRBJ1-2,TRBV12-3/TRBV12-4,CASSLGGFTF,TGTGCCAGCAGTTTAGGAGGGTTCACCTTC
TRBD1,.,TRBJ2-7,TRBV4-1,CASSQPTGGSYEQYF,TGCGCCAGCAGCCAACCGACAGGGGGATCCTACGAGCAGTACTTC
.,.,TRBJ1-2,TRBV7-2,CASSLQSGPGYTF,TGTGCCAGCAGCTTGCAATCAGGTCCTGGCTACACCTTC
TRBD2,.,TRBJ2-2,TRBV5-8,CASSLGLRPGELFF,TGTGCCAGCAGCCTGGGACTACGGCCCGGGGAGCTGTTTTTT